This TCR beta chain was found in a study of blood T cells in healthy people across ages. Study-level results: Older age coincided with a roughly linear decline in TCR beta diversity per million T cells. Long-lived donors had more naive CD4+ cells and higher diversity than aged donors.

About this clonotype: Antigen specificity is unknown.

The authors ran a second PCR of 7 to 11 cycles using a sample-barcoded 5' primer and a J-beta primer mix. Paired-end reads containing CDR3 totaled no fewer than 3 million for each sample. MiXCR was run by TCRdb on the 5' RACE reads, yielding one entry per CDR3 protein. The sample gives some 1.5 million distinct CDR3 sequences, under 55% of which show up once; 4% is in the top ten. Germline loops: CDR1 DFQATT, CDR2 SNEGSKA (reference sequence). The CDR3 extends over 13 amino acids. The ends were cut back, 0 bases at V and 3 bases at J, with 9 bases in the middle. Each donor was a healthy Caucasian individual from Russia, aged roughly 6 to 90.

The J gene is TRBJ2-7, the V gene TRBV20-1, with D unclear. Sequenced input: blood. This sequence was found in a young woman in good health. The CDR3 coding sequence is TGCAGTGCTAGAGATCGGCACGACTACGAGCAGTACTTC. Translated: CSARDRHDYEQYF.